These 3 T cell receptor beta chains came from one sample sequenced in a study of T cells in localized non-small cell lung cancer. Here immunoSEQ multiplex PCR was the method, and the copy in TCRdb shows in-frame clones only, minus some. The table records fewer than 3,000 clones, approximately 28% of them present only once. This specimen consisted of lung tumor tissue, obtained before any cancer treatment. These receptors all stem from a male donor aged 60 or older with stage II squamous cell lung carcinoma.

The chain couples TRBV11-3 to TRBJ2-1, with a possible D match to TRBD1 (5 bases). Germline V gene lookup returns CDR1 SGHNT and CDR2 YENEEA. Trimming removed 1 base from V and 7 bases from J, with 11 bases in between. This CDR3 region has 14 residues. The CDR3 DNA sequence: TGTGCCAGCAGCTTAGGGGGCCTCCTAAATGAGCAGTTCTTC. Protein sequence: CASSLGGLLNEQFF.

This clone was observed a few times. V is TRBV29-1 and J is TRBJ1-1; 7 positions match TRBD1. Germline V lookup: CDR1 SQVTM, CDR2 ANQGSEA. The trim removed 7 bases at V and 3 bases at J, leaving 8 bases unmatched. The CDR3 contains 13 residues. For the CDR3, the DNA is TGCAGCGCCGACAGGGACTTTGACACTGAAGCTTTCTTT. Protein sequence: CSADRDFDTEAFF. Supplemented by reference TRBV29-1 and TRBJ1-1, the full variable domain reads SAVISQKPSRDICQRGTSLTIQCQVDSQVTMMFWYRQQPGQSLTLIATANQGSEATYESGFVIDKFPISRPNLTFSTLTVSNMSPEDSSIYLCSADRDFDTEAFFGQGTRLTVV.

By frequency in the sample, this clone is large. This chain uses TRBV9 with TRBJ1-3, with 7 bases matching TRBD1. The CDR3 extends over 16 amino acids. The ends lost 3 bases at V and 0 bases at J; junction bases unmatched: 6. Germline assignment: CDR1 SGDLS and CDR2 YYNGEE. This chain's CDR3 is CASSAPDRHSGNTIYF. The CDR3 nucleotides are TGTGCCAGCAGCGCCCCGGACAGGCACTCTGGAAACACCATATATTTT.